The clone carrying this TCR beta chain was detected once. Its cognate antigen is unknown. The data derive from a study of T cell responses to AZD1222 COVID-19 vaccine. Study results and caveats: Without day 14 samples, only post-peak T cell repertoires were studied.

Here immunoSEQ multiplex PCR was the method, and the copy in TCRdb shows in-frame clones only, minus some. The data contain approximately 210,000 clones, just over 90% of them singletons. From germline, CDR1 is SGDLS and CDR2 YYNGEE. V dropped 1 base and J dropped 8 bases, with 16 bases sitting between them. The CDR3 loop spans 15 amino acids. The chain combines TRBV9 with TRBJ2-1; tentatively, D is TRBD1 or TRBD2 (6 bases each). This receptor was taken from an adult who received the AZD1222 COVID-19 vaccine. The sequences come from peripheral blood, collected 28 days after the second AZD1222 dose. CDR3 DNA: TGTGCCAGCAGCGTAAGTTTATCGGGGGCGGATGAGCAGTTCTTC. Translating it yields CASSVSLSGADEQFF.